This T cell receptor (beta chain) comes out of a study of cytotoxic CD8 clonotypes in ibrutinib-treated CLL. The overall study: Specimens for response were gathered following a median 12 months of therapy, spanning 6 to 36. The study recorded mean values of approximately 260,000 productive templates and approximately 94,000 productive rearrangements per sample.

Using immunoSEQ multiplex PCR, the repertoire was profiled, and TCRdb retains in-frame clones only, with some absent. Of tens of thousands of clones detected, over 75% appear once; the ten largest clones hold 3% to 3.5%. V lost 3 bases and J lost 1; bases outside the gene matches: 10. Germline V gives CDR1 LGHNA, CDR2 YSLEER. This CDR3 region has 19 residues. About this clone itself: Its antigen is not known.

Study results and caveats: Treatment left the uncommon public clonotypes either contracted or stable in frequency.

Sequencing was performed on PBMCs, taken after 12 months of ibrutinib treatment. The source of this sequence is a human donor with chronic lymphocytic leukemia. The rearrangement joins TRBV4-3 to TRBJ2-2; 11 bases fit TRBD2. The CDR3 DNA is TGCGCCAGCAGCCACCCTGGACTAGCGGGCCAAGAGAACACCGGGGAGCTGTTTTTT. Protein sequence: CASSHPGLAGQENTGELFF.